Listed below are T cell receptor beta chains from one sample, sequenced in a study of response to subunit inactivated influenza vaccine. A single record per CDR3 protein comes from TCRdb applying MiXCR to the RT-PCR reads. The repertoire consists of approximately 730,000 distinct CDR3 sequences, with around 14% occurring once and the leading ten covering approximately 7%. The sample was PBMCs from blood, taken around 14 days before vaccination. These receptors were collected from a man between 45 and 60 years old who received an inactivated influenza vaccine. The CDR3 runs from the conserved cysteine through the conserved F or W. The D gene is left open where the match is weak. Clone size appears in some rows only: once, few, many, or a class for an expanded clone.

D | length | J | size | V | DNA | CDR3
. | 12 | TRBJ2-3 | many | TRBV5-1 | TGCGCCAGCAGCATCCCCACAGATACGCAGTATTTT | CASSIPTDTQYF
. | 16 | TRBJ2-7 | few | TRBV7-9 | TGTGCCAGCAGTCCGTGGGGCGGAGGAACCTCCTACGAGCAGTACTTC | CASSPWGGGTSYEQYF
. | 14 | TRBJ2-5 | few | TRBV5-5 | TGTGCCAGCAGCTTGTTCGGGCGGCAAGAGACCCAGTACTTC | CASSLFGRQETQYF
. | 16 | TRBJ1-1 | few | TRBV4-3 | TGCGCCAGCAGCCAAGATATCGCCCTGGGGTTCACTGAAGCTTTCTTT | CASSQDIALGFTEAFF
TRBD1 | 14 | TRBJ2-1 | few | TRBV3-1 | TGTGCCAGCAAGGGGCAGGGGGCGAGCAATGAGCAGTTCTTC | CASKGQGASNEQFF
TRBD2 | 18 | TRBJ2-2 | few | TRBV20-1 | TGCAGTGCTAGAGATCTTATGAGACTAGCAGAGAACACCGGGGAGCTGTTTTTT | CSARDLMRLAENTGELFF
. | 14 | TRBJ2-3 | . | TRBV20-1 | TGCAGTGCTAGTTATTGGGGACTGTCAGATACGCAGTATTTT | CSASYWGLSDTQYF
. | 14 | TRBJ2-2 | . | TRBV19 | TGTGCCAGTAGTATTGCGGGTGCCGCCGGGGAGCTGTTTTTT | CASSIAGAAGELFF
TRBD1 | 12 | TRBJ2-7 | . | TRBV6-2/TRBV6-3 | TGTGCCATACGGACAGGGTCCTACGAGCAGTACTTC | CAIRTGSYEQYF
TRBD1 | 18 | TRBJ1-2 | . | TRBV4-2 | TGTGCCAGCAGCCAAGTCCCTATTCGGACAGGAGGGGGCTATGGCTACACCTTC | CASSQVPIRTGGGYGYTF
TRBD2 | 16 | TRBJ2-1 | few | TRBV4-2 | TGTGCCAGCAGCCAGTCTAGCGGGAGCCACGGGAATGAGCAGTTCTTC | CASSQSSGSHGNEQFF
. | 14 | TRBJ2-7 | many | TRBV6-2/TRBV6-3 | TGTGCCAGCAGTTACTCGTGGGGTGGTTACGAGCAGTACTTC | CASSYSWGGYEQYF
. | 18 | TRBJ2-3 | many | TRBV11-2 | TGTGCCAGCAGCTCACCTCATTCAGGGGTGGCTAGCACAGATACGCAGTATTTT | CASSSPHSGVASTDTQYF
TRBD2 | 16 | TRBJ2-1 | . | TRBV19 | TGTGCCAGTAGTCGGGCTGGACTAGCGGGACGCAATGAGCAGTTCTTC | CASSRAGLAGRNEQFF
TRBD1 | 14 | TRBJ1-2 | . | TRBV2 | TGTGCCAGCACCTTGACAGGGCAAAACTATGGCTACACCTTC | CASTLTGQNYGYTF
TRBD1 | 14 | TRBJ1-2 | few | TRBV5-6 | TGTGCCAGCAGCTTGGTACAGGGGGATAGTGGCTACACCTTC | CASSLVQGDSGYTF
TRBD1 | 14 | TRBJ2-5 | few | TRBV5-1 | TGCGCCAGCAGCGGGACAGGGGCAGGGGAGACCCAGTACTTC | CASSGTGAGETQYF
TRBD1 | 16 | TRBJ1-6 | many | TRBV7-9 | TGTGCCAGCAGCTTTTTATTGAGGACAGGGGAATCACCCCTCCACTTT | CASSFLLRTGESPLHF
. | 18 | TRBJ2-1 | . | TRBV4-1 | TGCGCCAGCAGCCAAGCCATTGGCGCAGGGGTATCGATCAATGAGCAGTTCTTC | CASSQAIGAGVSINEQFF
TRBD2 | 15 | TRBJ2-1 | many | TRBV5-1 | TGTGCCAGCAGCTTAGATAGCGGGAGTTACAATGAGCAGTTCTTC | CASSLDSGSYNEQFF
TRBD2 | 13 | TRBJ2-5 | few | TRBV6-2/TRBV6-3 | TGTGCCAGCAGATCTAGCGGGAGGTTTACCCAGTACTTC | CASRSSGRFTQYF
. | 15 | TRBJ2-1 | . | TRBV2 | TGTGCCAGCAGTGAAGCGCACTACTCCTACAATGAGCAGTTCTTC | CASSEAHYSYNEQFF
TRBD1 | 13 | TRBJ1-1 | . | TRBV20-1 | TGCAGTGCCTCGACAGGGGGGAACTCTGAAGCTTTCTTT | CSASTGGNSEAFF
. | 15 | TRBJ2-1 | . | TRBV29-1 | TGCAGCGTTGATAAAGGGGCTAGCTCCTACAATGAGCAGTTCTTC | CSVDKGASSYNEQFF
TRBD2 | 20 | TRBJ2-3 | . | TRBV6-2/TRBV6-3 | TGTGCCAGCAGATCGGCCCGATCGAGCGGGGGGGGATCTAGCACAGATACGCAGTATTTT | CASRSARSSGGGSSTDTQYF
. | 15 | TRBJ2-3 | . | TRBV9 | TGTGCCAGCAGCGTAGCGACATGGAGCACAGATACGCAGTATTTT | CASSVATWSTDTQYF
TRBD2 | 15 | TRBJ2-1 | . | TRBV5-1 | TGCGCCAGCAGCTGGACTAGCGGGAGGGACAATGAGCAGTTCTTC | CASSWTSGRDNEQFF
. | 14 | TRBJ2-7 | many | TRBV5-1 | TGCGCCAGCAGCTTGGAAGTCAGCTCCTACGAGCAGTACTTC | CASSLEVSSYEQYF
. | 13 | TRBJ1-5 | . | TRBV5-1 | TGCGCCAGTGCTCAGTACAGCAATCAGCCCCAGCATTTT | CASAQYSNQPQHF
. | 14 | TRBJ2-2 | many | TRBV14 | TGTGCCAGCAGCCTCCGGGCTGCCACCGGGGAGCTGTTTTTT | CASSLRAATGELFF
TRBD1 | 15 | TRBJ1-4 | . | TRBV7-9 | TGTGCCAGCAGCCCCGGACAGGGCGAGTTTTGGAAACTGTTTTTT | CASSPGQGEFWKLFF
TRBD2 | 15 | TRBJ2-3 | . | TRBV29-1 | TGCAGCGCCGTAGCGGGAGCGTCTAGCACAGATACGCAGTATTTT | CSAVAGASSTDTQYF
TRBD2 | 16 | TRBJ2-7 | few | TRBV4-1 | TGCGCCAGCAGCCCGGGACTAGCGGGAGGAATCTACGAGCAGTACTTC | CASSPGLAGGIYEQYF
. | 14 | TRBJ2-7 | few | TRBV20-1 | TGCAGTGCTACCGGCCTACTAGGTTCCTACGAGCAGTACTTC | CSATGLLGSYEQYF
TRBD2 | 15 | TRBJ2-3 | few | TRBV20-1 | TGCAGTGCGAGGCTAGCGGGGCCTAGCACAGATACGCAGTATTTT | CSARLAGPSTDTQYF
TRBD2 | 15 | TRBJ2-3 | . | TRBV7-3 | TGTGCCAGCAGCCCGACTAGCGGGAGACCAGATACGCAGTATTTT | CASSPTSGRPDTQYF
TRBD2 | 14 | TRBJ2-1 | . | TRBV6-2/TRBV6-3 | TGTGCCAGCACACGAGCGGGGGCCTTCAATGAGCAGTTCTTC | CASTRAGAFNEQFF
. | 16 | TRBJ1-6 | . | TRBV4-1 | TGCGCCAGCAGCTATGTAGTAGGGATCTATAATTCACCCCTCCACTTT | CASSYVVGIYNSPLHF
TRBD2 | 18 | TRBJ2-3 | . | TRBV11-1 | TGTACCAGCAGCCGGTGGACTAGCGGGGGAGTTAACGCAGATACGCAGTATTTT | CTSSRWTSGGVNADTQYF
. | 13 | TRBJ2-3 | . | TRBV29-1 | TGCAGCGTTTATCTGGGGCCCAGGGATACGCAGTATTTT | CSVYLGPRDTQYF
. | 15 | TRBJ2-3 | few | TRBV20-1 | TGCAGTGCTAGAGATTGGGAGGGGGCAGGGGATACGCAGTATTTT | CSARDWEGAGDTQYF
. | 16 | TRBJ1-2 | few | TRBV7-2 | TGTGCCAGCAGCAGAACAACAGGGAGTACTAACTATGGCTACACCTTC | CASSRTTGSTNYGYTF
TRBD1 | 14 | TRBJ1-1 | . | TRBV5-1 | TGCGCCAGCAGCGGGGGACAGTTGAACACTGAAGCTTTCTTT | CASSGGQLNTEAFF
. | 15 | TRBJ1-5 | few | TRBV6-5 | TGTGCCAGCAGTTTATGGACAGAGAGCAATCAGCCCCAGCATTTT | CASSLWTESNQPQHF
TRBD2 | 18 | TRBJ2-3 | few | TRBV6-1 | TGTGCCAGCAGTGGTGGACTAGCGGGGGCCATAAGCACAGATACGCAGTATTTT | CASSGGLAGAISTDTQYF
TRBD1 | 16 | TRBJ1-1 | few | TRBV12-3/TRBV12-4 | TGTGCCAGCAGCCGATATCGGACAGGCGGGAACACTGAAGCTTTCTTT | CASSRYRTGGNTEAFF
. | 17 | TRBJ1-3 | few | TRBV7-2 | TGTGCCAGCAGCTTAAACCTCCTTAGACCCGAGAGAAACACCATATATTTT | CASSLNLLRPERNTIYF
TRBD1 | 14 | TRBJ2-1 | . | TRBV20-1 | TGCAGTGCTAGCAAACAGGGGGGACGGGATGAGCAGTTCTTC | CSASKQGGRDEQFF
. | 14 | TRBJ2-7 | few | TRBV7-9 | TGTGCCAGCAGCGCCCGGACCGCCACCTACGAGCAGTACTTC | CASSARTATYEQYF
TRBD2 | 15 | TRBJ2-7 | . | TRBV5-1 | TGCGCCAGCAGCACGACTAGCGGGAGACCCGCCGAGCAGTACTTC | CASSTTSGRPAEQYF
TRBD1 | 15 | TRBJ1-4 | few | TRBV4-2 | TGTGCCAGCAGCCCCGGACAGGGGAACACGGAAAAACTGTTTTTT | CASSPGQGNTEKLFF
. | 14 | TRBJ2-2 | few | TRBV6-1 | TGTGCCAGCAGCCCCTGGGGGATTACCGGGGAGCTGTTTTTT | CASSPWGITGELFF
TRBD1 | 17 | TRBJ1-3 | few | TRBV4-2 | TGTGCCAGCAGCCGAACTTACAGGGGGCAGACTGGAAACACCATATATTTT | CASSRTYRGQTGNTIYF